The T cell receptor beta chain under discussion was sequenced for a study of blood T cell repertoires in COVID-19. Study summary: From the United States, Italy and Spain came samples of acute and convalescent COVID-19. PBMCs, B-cell-depleted T cells, or T cells provided the cDNA or gDNA that made up the material.

Original methodology: Estimated nucleated cell counts came from reference gene primer amplification. Here immunoSEQ multiplex PCR was the method, and the copy in TCRdb shows in-frame clones only, minus some. V and J calls and clone size are given by that table; D and trimming were obtained from the DNA. The table shows approximately 270,000 clones, with approximately 90% occurring only once. Regarding this clone: In the same sample, other DNA sequences code for this CDR3.

This sequence originates from a man aged 30 to 39 with acute or convalescent COVID-19. Sequences were obtained from peripheral blood.

CDR3 sequence reads: CASSRQGGNSPLHF. The CDR3 DNA follows: TGTGCCAGCAGCCGACAGGGGGGTAATTCACCCCTCCACTTT. The gene calls are TRBV11-1 and TRBJ1-6; 9 bases line up with TRBD1. V was clipped by 5 bases and J by 6 bases; unmatched bases: 2. Germline V gene lookup returns CDR1 SGHAT and CDR2 FQDESV (reference sequence). The CDR3 runs to 14 residues.